The T cell receptor (beta chain) under discussion was sequenced for a study of monozygotic twins with inflammatory bowel disease. Whole-study results and caveats: With inverse Simpson as the measure, TCRbeta diversity was lower in IBD patients than in healthy co-twins. People with IBD had fewer clonotypes in common with others than healthy twins did, especially with disease activity.

Comment on this clonotype: The antigen is not known.

After skipping T cell sorting, the authors isolated total RNA from whole blood. Both TCRalpha and TCRbeta cDNA were subjected to two nested PCRs lasting around 15 and 10 cycles. TCRdb reworked the 5' RACE reads into one entry per CDR3 protein, no DNA. This sample's clone table lists about 93,000 distinct CDR3 sequences. The CDR3 has 15 amino acids. Germline-derived CDR1 and CDR2 are SEHNR and FQNEAQ (reference sequence). The source of this sequence is a human donor with ulcerative colitis or Crohn's disease, or a healthy co-twin of an affected twin (not recorded which). V usage is TRBV7-9 and J usage is TRBJ1-1; the TCRdb D gene call, TRBD1, has no DNA to confirm it. Sequenced material: blood. CDR3 residues: CASSWARVGDTEAFF. The full variable domain, in which reference TRBV7-9 and TRBJ1-1 provide the parts outside the CDR3, is DTGVSQNPRHKITKRGQNVTFRCDPISEHNRLYWYRQTLGQGPEFLTYFQNEAQLEKSRLLSDRFSAERPKGSFSTLEIQRTEQGDSAMYLCASSWARVGDTEAFFGQGTRLTVV.